This T cell receptor beta chain was found in a study of CD8 T cells in ankylosing spondylitis. Quantitative 5'-RACE was performed with molecular barcodes, and it yielded the TCR beta libraries. Each CDR3 protein is one row after TCRdb ran MiXCR on the 5' RACE reads. The sample holds around 540,000 distinct CDR3 sequences, about 13% seen once. Study-wide results and caveats: Ankylosing spondylitis blood appeared to carry a characteristic TCR beta motif of roughly eight highly homologous variants. Clones linked with disease were CD8+ and fairly uncommon in the peripheral blood. Researchers reportedly found disease-linked clones significantly enriched in matched ankylosing spondylitis synovial fluid. Existing reports had already noted some motif variants in reactive arthritis synovial fluid and blood.

Germline V CDR1 and CDR2: MNHEY, SVGEGT. The V gene end was trimmed by 3 bases and the J gene end by 6 bases; junction bases not matched to a gene: 6. The CDR3 runs to 14 residues. This clonotype occurred a few times. Its target is not known. The chain links TRBV6-2 or TRBV6-3 to TRBJ2-7, with TRBD2 identical over 9 bases. The source is a male donor with ankylosing spondylitis. Material: blood, either unsorted or a sorted T cell fraction (not recorded which). This chain's CDR3 is CASSYSGRSSEQYF. The DNA for the CDR3 is TGTGCCAGCAGTTATAGCGGGAGATCGAGCGAGCAGTACTTC.